This TCR beta chain was found in a study of blood T cell repertoires in COVID-19. V lost 2 bases and J lost 4, with 9 bases in between. The length of the CDR3 is 15 residues. Looked up from germline, CDR1 is LGHDT and CDR2 is YNNKEL (reference sequence). The data were produced by immunoSEQ multiplex PCR, yet TCRdb's version contains in-frame clones alone and is incomplete. The repertoire holds over 110,000 clones, with approximately 88% as singletons. Sequenced: peripheral blood. The receptor was derived from a woman aged 45-59 years with acute or convalescent COVID-19. The chain employs TRBV3-1 (or the pseudogene TRBV3-2) and TRBJ1-6; maybe TRBD1 (5 bases). The CDR3 reads CASSQTGIYNSPLHF. The DNA of the CDR3 is TGTGCCAGCAGCCAAACAGGAATTTATAATTCACCCCTCCACTTT.